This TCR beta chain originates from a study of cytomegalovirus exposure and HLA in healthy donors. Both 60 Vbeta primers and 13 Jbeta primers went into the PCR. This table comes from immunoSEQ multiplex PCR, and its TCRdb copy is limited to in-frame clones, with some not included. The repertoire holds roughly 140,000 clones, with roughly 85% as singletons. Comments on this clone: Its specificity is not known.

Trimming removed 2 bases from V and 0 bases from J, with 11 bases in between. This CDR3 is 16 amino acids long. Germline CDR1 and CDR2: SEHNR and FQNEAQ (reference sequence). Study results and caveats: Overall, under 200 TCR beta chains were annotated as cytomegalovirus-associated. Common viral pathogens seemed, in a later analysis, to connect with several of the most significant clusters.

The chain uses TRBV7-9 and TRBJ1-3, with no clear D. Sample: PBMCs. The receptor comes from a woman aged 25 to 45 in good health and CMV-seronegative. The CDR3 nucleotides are TGTGCCAGCAGCTTACAGCCTAGAAGCTCTGGAAACACCATATATTTT. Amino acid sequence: CASSLQPRSSGNTIYF.